The 20 T cell receptor beta chains below were found in one sample sequenced in a study of beta chain features in type 1 diabetes (dated by TCRdb to the late 2010s). The method behind the library was the immunoSEQ multiplex PCR assay. The High Capacity cDNA Reverse Transcription Kit was used to reverse transcribe all of the isolated RNA, meaning that expressed TCRB transcripts were what got sequenced. Held by TCRdb, this immuneACCESS table contains in-frame sequences only and omits some clones. Under half of the omission traces to an unresolved V gene where checked; the cause of the rest is unknown. The sample table lists more than 350,000 clones, roughly 11% of them with a count of one. Of the sample, over 0.035% is held by the ten largest clones. Sample: naive CD4+ T cells from blood. The cell subset or site label of this sample denotes: true naive CD4+ T cells. Source of these receptors: a woman aged 18-30 years in good health.

The chain combines TRBV14 with TRBJ2-4, with D possibly being TRBD2 (7 bases). The CDR3 runs 13 residues. Trimming left V 4 bases short and J 7 bases short, with 11 bases between. Per germline, CDR1 SGHDN and CDR2 FVKESK. CDR3: CASSPAGANIQYF. The CDR3 region has the DNA TGTGCCAGCAGCCCGGCGGGGGCTAACATTCAGTACTTC.

The sample holds a few counts of this clone. V and J are TRBV2 and TRBJ2-7; no reliable D call. Trimming removed 8 bases at V and 4 bases at J, with 6 bases between. The CDR3 runs to 10 residues. In germline, CDR1 is SNHLY, CDR2 FYNNEI. The CDR3 sequence: CASGTYEQYV. As DNA, the CDR3 is TGTGCCAGCGGTACATACGAGCAGTACGTC.

In this sample, this clone turned up a few times. The chain combines TRBV18 with TRBJ2-5, with 7 bases that match TRBD2. Trimming at V came to 3 bases and at J to 3 bases, leaving 4 bases not matched to a gene. Germline CDR1 is KGHSH and CDR2 is LQKENI. This CDR3 comprises 14 residues. The CDR3 region has the DNA TGTGCCAGCTCACCGTGGGGGACTAAAGAGACCCAGTACTTC. It encodes CASSPWGTKETQYF.

The rearrangement joins TRBV7-3 to TRBJ2-2; 9 nucleotides line up with TRBD2. The V segment lost 5 bases and the J segment 6 bases; nucleotides outside the gene matches: 7. The germline V gene has CDR1 SGHTA and CDR2 FQGTGA. This CDR3 region has 15 residues. The CDR3 DNA reads TGTGCCAGCAGCCCCCGGGTAGCGGGGGCCGGGGAGCTGTTTTTT. It is translated as CASSPRVAGAGELFF.

In this sample, this clone turned up a few times. CDR3 residues: CASSLGTVENQPQHF. CDR3 DNA: TGCGCCAGCAGCTTGGGTACTGTTGAAAATCAGCCCCAGCATTTT. The V gene is TRBV5-1, the J gene TRBJ1-5; unclear D gene. Germline CDR1 SGHRS, CDR2 YFSETQ. CDR3 length: 15 amino acids. V was pared by 0 bases and J by 4 bases, with 11 bases between.

The J gene is TRBJ2-1, the V gene TRBV5-1; possible D gene TRBD2, 6 bases. V gave up 2 bases and J gave up 4 bases, with 13 bases separating them. This CDR3 is built from 15 residues. Looked up from germline, CDR1 is SGHRS and CDR2 is YFSETQ. CDR3 DNA sequence: TGCGCCAGCAGCTTTTCAGGACTACTTTACAATGAGCAGTTCTTC. Protein: CASSFSGLLYNEQFF.

In this sample, this clone turned up a few times. V gene TRBV6-1 combines with J gene TRBJ2-1; D is uncertain. V shed 8 bases and J shed 4 bases, with 18 bases lying between them. CDR1 is MNHNS and CDR2 is SASEGT in the germline V gene. The CDR3 sequence is 15 residues long. CDR3: CASGSLTPFYNEQFF. DNA of the CDR3: TGTGCCAGCGGGTCCCTAACCCCCTTTTACAATGAGCAGTTCTTC.

This clone was picked up a small number of times. The rearrangement links TRBV18 to TRBJ2-5, with D unclear. The germline CDR1 and CDR2 sequences are KGHSH and LQKENI. V was shortened by 4 bases and J by 0 bases, with 9 bases between the two germline ends. The CDR3 is 14 residues long. CDR3 sequence: CASSLSQYQETQYF. The CDR3 region has the DNA TGTGCCAGCTCACTCAGTCAGTACCAAGAGACCCAGTACTTC.

J is TRBJ2-3 and V is TRBV5-1; D possibly corresponds to TRBD1 (5 bases). CDR1 is SGHRS, CDR2 YFSETQ, per germline. Trimming took 7 bases from V and 4 from J, leaving 19 bases between them. This CDR3 region has 15 residues. The CDR3: CASGSDTRRADTQYF. For the CDR3, the DNA is TGCGCCAGCGGATCGGACACCCGTAGGGCAGATACGCAGTATTTT.

This clone came up a few times. The chain joins TRBV5-1 to TRBJ2-3; possibly TRBD1 for D (5 bases). V lost 2 bases and J 3 bases, leaving 10 bases between the germline ends. The germline gives CDR1 SGHRS, CDR2 YFSETQ. This CDR3 is 14 amino acids long. The CDR3 protein is CASSFNTGTDTQYF. CDR3 DNA sequence: TGCGCCAGCAGCTTTAATACAGGAACAGATACGCAGTATTTT.

To note about this clone: Other DNA sequences in this sample translate to the same CDR3. The chain employs TRBV18 and TRBJ2-3; the D is unclear. This CDR3 contains 14 residues. V dropped 3 bases and J dropped 3 bases, with 10 bases sitting between them. Germline V lookup: CDR1 KGHSH, CDR2 LQKENI. The DNA of the CDR3 is TGTGCCAGCTCACCCCCCGCTTCGACAGATACGCAGTATTTT. This encodes CASSPPASTDTQYF.

This chain joins TRBV7-2 and TRBJ2-7; D may be TRBD2 (5 bases). Trimming removed 5 bases from V and 6 bases from J, with 14 bases in between. Germline CDR1 SGHTA, CDR2 FQGNSA. The CDR3 consists of 13 residues. The CDR3 DNA reads TGTGCCAGCAGCCCCCGGAGGCCCTCCGAGCAGTACTTC. It is translated as CASSPRRPSEQYF.

The chain couples TRBV29-1 to TRBJ1-1; 11 nucleotides line up with TRBD1. V was pared by 7 bases and J by 4 bases, with 2 bases of the junction left unmatched. CDR3 length: 12 amino acids. Germline CDR1 is SQVTM and CDR2 is ANQGSEA. CDR3 residues: CSAGTGGTEAFF. CDR3 DNA sequence: TGCAGCGCCGGGACAGGGGGCACTGAAGCTTTCTTT.

This clone was seen a handful of times. This rearrangement joins TRBV28 to TRBJ2-5; 8 bases are a match to TRBD1. The J segment lost 1 base and the V segment lost 8 bases, leaving 9 bases of the junction unmatched. The CDR3 length is 15 residues. From germline, CDR1 is MDHEN and CDR2 SYDVKM. In DNA, the CDR3 is TGTGCCAGCCACCGGGACAGGAGTCGCCAAGAGACCCAGTACTTC. This sequence encodes CASHRDRSRQETQYF.

The V and J genes are TRBV19 and TRBJ2-7; D gene uncertain. V was clipped by 3 bases and J by 11 bases, with 14 bases between them. Germline V gives CDR1 LNHDA, CDR2 SQIVND (reference sequence). The CDR3 length is 12 residues. The CDR3 region is CASSMFGPPEYF. The CDR3 bases are TGTGCCAGTAGTATGTTTGGCCCCCCGGAGTACTTC.

This clone was seen only a few times. The V and J genes are TRBV4-1 and TRBJ2-4; either TRBD1 or TRBD2 may supply D (5 bases each). Trimming took off 4 bases at V and 0 bases at J, with 25 bases between the two ends. From germline, CDR1 is MGHRA and CDR2 YSYEKL. This CDR3 comprises 20 residues. CDR3 in amino acids: CASSRSTAGTGEVAKNIQYF. Here the CDR3 DNA reads TGCGCCAGCAGCCGGAGTACAGCCGGGACCGGGGAAGTAGCCAAAAACATTCAGTACTTC.

The V call is TRBV7-8, the J call TRBJ1-2, with unresolved D. The CDR3 consists of 12 residues. V was clipped by 3 bases and J by 5 bases, with 7 bases between them. Germline V gene lookup returns CDR1 SGHVS and CDR2 FQNEAQ. The chain's CDR3 is CASSFSAYGYTF. CDR3 nucleotide sequence: TGTGCCAGCAGCTTCAGTGCGTATGGCTACACCTTC.

This clone was observed a few times. The chain recombines TRBV27 with TRBJ1-2, with TRBD1 matching over 11 bases. J gave up 8 bases and V 6 bases, and 14 bases lay outside the gene matches. This CDR3 has 16 residues. Germline values: CDR1 MNHEY, CDR2 SMNVEV (reference sequence). CDR3: CASRPARTGGKLGYTF. The CDR3 DNA sequence: TGTGCCAGCAGACCGGCCCGGACAGGGGGCAAATTGGGCTACACCTTC.

As concerns this clone: The sample has other DNA sequences that encode this CDR3 too. V gene TRBV7-6 combines with J gene TRBJ2-5; D gene uncertain. The CDR3 has 15 residues. Germline CDR1 is SGHVS and CDR2 is FNYEAQ. Trimming removed 1 base from V and 2 bases from J, with 11 bases in between. In DNA form, the CDR3 reads TGTGCCAGCAGCTTAGAGGTCGGTGGTCAAGAGACCCAGTACTTC. This encodes CASSLEVGGQETQYF.

Only a few counts were recorded for this clone. V is TRBV5-1 and J is TRBJ2-5, with 9 bases identical to TRBD1. The germline CDR1 and CDR2 sequences are SGHRS and YFSETQ. Unmatched junction bases numbered 8, after V lost 1 base and J lost 4 bases. There are 16 residues in the CDR3. For the CDR3, the DNA is TGCGCCAGCAGCTTGCTGCTCACAGGGGGCGGAGAGACCCAGTACTTC. Its translation: CASSLLLTGGGETQYF.